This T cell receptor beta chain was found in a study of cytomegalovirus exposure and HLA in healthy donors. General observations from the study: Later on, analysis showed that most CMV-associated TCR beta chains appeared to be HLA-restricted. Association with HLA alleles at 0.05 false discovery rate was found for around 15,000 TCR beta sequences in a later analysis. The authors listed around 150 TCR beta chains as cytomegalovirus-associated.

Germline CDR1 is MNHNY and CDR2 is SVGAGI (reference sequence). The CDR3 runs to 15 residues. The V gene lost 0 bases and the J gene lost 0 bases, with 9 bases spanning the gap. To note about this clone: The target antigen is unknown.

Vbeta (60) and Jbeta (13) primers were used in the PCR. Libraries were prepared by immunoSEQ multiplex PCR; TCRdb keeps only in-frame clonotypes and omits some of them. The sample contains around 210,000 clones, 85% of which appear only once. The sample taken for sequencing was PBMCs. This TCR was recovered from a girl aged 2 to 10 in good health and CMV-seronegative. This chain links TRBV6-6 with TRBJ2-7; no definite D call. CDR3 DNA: TGTGCCAGCAGTTACTCTCTCTCTCGCTCCTACGAGCAGTACTTC. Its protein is CASSYSLSRSYEQYF.